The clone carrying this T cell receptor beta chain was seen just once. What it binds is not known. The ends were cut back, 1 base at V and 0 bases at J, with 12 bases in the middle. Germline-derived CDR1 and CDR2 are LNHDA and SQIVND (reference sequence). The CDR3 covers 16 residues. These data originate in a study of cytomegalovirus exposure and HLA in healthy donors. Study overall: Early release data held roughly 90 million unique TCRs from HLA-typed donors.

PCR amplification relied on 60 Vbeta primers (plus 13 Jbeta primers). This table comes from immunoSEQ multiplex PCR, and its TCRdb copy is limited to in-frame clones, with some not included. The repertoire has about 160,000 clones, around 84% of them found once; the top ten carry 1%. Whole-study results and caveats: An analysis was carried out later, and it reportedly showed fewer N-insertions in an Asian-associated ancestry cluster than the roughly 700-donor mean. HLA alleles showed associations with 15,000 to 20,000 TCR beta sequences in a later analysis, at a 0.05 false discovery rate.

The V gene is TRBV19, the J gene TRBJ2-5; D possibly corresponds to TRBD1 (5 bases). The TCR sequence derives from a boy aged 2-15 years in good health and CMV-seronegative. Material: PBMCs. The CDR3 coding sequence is TGTGCCAGTAGTATAGGAAGGGGCTTGTACCAAGAGACCCAGTACTTC. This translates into CASSIGRGLYQETQYF.